Each of the 5 T cell receptor beta chains below was sequenced from the same sample in a study of PD-1 blockade in classical Hodgkin lymphoma. The sample's time point: newly diagnosed, previously untreated cHL patient sample. Sequenced by immunoSEQ multiplex PCR; TCRdb stores in-frame clones only, minus some. The sample includes some 70,000 clones, about 94% seen only once; the top ten take 2.6%. Sequencing used peripheral blood mononuclear cells (PBMCs). Source of these receptors: a human donor with classical Hodgkin lymphoma.

This clone was recorded only once. This chain connects TRBV10-1 to TRBJ2-2; TRBD2 aligns across 11 bases. The CDR3 covers 18 residues. Germline lookup yields CDR1 WNHNN and CDR2 SYGVQD (reference sequence). V trimming: 5 bases; J trimming: 2 bases; junction bases outside the gene matches: 10. Here the CDR3 reads CASSFTTSGAFNTGELFF. The CDR3, as DNA: TGCGCCAGCAGTTTCACGACTAGCGGGGCCTTTAACACCGGGGAGCTGTTTTTT.

The J gene is TRBJ2-6, the V gene TRBV12-1; the tabulated D call, TRBD2, remains unverified against the DNA. TRBV12-1 is given as a pseudogene. The CDR3 spans 19 residues. The CDR3 coding sequence is TGTGCCAGCAGACTCGGGGGGCCGAATCGAAAATCTGGGGCCAACGTCCTGACTTTC. Translation: CASRLGGPNRKSGANVLTF.

V gene TRBV5-4 combines with J gene TRBJ1-1, with TRBD1 matching over 9 bases. The trim removed 3 bases at V and 4 bases at J, leaving 10 bases unmatched. The CDR3 sequence is 16 residues long. Per the germline V gene, CDR1 is SGHNT and CDR2 is YYREEE (reference sequence). The CDR3 nucleotides are TGTGCCAGCAGCTCTCTACAGGGGGCAGCGGGCACTGAAGCTTTCTTT. Translating gives CASSSLQGAAGTEAFF.

The rearrangement uses TRBV5-6 and TRBJ2-5; D remains ambiguous. The CDR3 has 12 amino acids. CDR1 SGHDT and CDR2 YYEEEE come from the germline V gene. Trimming took 1 base from V and 4 from J, leaving 5 bases between them. The CDR3 nucleotides are TGTGCCAGCAGCTTGACATCAGAGACCCAGTACTTC. Its translation is CASSLTSETQYF. Looking up the rest from reference TRBV5-6 and TRBJ2-5 gives the full variable domain: DAGVTQSPTHLIKTRGQQVTLRCSPKSGHDTVSWYQQALGQGPQFIFQYYEEEERQRGNFPDRFSGHQFPNYSSELNVNALLLGDSALYLCASSLTSETQYFGPGTRLLVL.

The chain uses TRBV27 and TRBJ2-1; perhaps TRBD2 as D (6 bases). CDR1 is MNHEY, CDR2 SMNVEV, per germline (reference sequence). This CDR3 is 16 amino acids long. V dropped 8 bases and J dropped 4 bases, with 21 bases sitting between them. In DNA, the CDR3 is TGTGCCAGCTCCTACAAAGGGCCTAGCGCTTACAATGAGCAGTTCTTC. Its translation is CASSYKGPSAYNEQFF.